The TCR beta chain described here comes from a study of cytomegalovirus exposure and HLA in healthy donors. In the PCR, 60 Vbeta and 13 Jbeta primers were used. Data came from immunoSEQ multiplex PCR; TCRdb stores just in-frame clones and leaves some out. The sample lists about 69,000 clones, around 68% occurring once. Of note for this clone: Its target is not known.

The study's findings and limits: The productive fraction for most TCR beta V segments was about 87% or about 30% in an earlier analysis. Reports described diagnosis of cytomegalovirus status by the classifier as highly specific and sensitive.

Germline V gene data show CDR1 as MNHEY and CDR2 as SVGAGI. The CDR3 contains 14 residues. Trimming stripped 4 bases from V and 8 bases from J, with 14 bases between. The gene calls are TRBV6-5 and TRBJ1-4; the D gene is possibly TRBD1 (5 bases). Sequences were obtained from PBMCs. The TCR was taken from a woman in her twenties or thirties in good health and CMV-seronegative. As DNA, the CDR3 is TGTGCCAGCAGTTTTAGGAGGGGACGGGAAAAACTGTTTTTT. It codes for CASSFRRGREKLFF.